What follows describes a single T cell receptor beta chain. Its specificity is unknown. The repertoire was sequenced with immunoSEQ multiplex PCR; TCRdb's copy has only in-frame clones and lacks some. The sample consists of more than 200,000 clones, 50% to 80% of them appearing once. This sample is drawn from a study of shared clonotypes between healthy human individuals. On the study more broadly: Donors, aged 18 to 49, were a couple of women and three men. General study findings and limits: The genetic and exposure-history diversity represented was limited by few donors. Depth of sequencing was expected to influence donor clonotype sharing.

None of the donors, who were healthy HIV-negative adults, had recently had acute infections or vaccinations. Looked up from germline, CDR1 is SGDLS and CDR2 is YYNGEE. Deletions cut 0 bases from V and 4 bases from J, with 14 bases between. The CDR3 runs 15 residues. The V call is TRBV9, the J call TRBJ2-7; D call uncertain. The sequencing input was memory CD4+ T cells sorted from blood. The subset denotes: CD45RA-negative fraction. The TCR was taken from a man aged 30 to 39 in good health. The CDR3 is CASSVGPADIYEQYF. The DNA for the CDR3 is TGTGCCAGCAGCGTAGGGCCAGCTGATATTTACGAGCAGTACTTC.